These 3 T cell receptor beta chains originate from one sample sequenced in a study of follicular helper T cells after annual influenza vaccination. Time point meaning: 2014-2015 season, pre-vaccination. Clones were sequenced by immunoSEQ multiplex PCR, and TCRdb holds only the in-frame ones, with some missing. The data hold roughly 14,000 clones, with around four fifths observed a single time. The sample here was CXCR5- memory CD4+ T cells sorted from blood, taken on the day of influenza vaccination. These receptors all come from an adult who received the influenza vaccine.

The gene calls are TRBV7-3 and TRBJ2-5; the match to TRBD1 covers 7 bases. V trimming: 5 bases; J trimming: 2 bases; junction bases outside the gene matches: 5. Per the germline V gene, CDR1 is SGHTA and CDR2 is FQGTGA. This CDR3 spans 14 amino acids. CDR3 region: CASSPGDRQETQYF. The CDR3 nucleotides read TGTGCCAGCAGCCCTGGGGACAGACAAGAGACCCAGTACTTC.

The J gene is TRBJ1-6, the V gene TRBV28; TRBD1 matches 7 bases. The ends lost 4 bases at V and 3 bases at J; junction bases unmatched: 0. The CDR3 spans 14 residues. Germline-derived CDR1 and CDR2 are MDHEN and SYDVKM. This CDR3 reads CASSWTGYNSPLHF. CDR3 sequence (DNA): TGTGCCAGCAGTTGGACAGGCTATAATTCACCCCTCCACTTT.

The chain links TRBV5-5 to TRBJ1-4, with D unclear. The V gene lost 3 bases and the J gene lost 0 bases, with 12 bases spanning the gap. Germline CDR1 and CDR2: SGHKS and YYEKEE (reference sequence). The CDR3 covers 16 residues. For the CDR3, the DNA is TGTGCCAGCAGCTGGAGGACCCCCACAACTAATGAAAAACTGTTTTTT. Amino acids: CASSWRTPTTNEKLFF. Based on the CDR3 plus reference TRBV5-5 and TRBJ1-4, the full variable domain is DAGVTQSPTHLIKTRGQQVTLRCSPISGHKSVSWYQQVLGQGPQFIFQYYEKEERGRGNFPDRFSARQFPNYSSELNVNALLLGDSALYLCASSWRTPTTNEKLFFGSGTQLSVL.